This T cell receptor (beta chain) was retrieved from a study of T-cell reconstitution after alpha-beta-depleted transplantation in children. This clonotype was picked up many times. The authors prepared the TCRbeta library with unique molecular identifiers. TCRdb itself ran the PCR reads through MiXCR, one entry per CDR3 protein. The sample has some 490,000 distinct CDR3 sequences, around 13% seen once. Germline CDR1 is SGHRS and CDR2 is YFSETQ. V lost 4 bases to trimming and J lost 2 bases; unmatched junction nucleotides: 11. This CDR3 region has 17 residues. The chain is built from TRBV5-1 and TRBJ2-2, with TRBD1 matching over 7 bases. The source was PBMCs from the stem cell graft donor, collected from the stem cell graft. The TCR was taken from a human donor who donated a stem cell graft to a child with combined immunodeficiency. DNA of the CDR3: TGCGCCAGCAGCCCAGGACTCGGGACAGTAAACACCGGGGAGCTGTTTTTT. Its protein product is CASSPGLGTVNTGELFF.